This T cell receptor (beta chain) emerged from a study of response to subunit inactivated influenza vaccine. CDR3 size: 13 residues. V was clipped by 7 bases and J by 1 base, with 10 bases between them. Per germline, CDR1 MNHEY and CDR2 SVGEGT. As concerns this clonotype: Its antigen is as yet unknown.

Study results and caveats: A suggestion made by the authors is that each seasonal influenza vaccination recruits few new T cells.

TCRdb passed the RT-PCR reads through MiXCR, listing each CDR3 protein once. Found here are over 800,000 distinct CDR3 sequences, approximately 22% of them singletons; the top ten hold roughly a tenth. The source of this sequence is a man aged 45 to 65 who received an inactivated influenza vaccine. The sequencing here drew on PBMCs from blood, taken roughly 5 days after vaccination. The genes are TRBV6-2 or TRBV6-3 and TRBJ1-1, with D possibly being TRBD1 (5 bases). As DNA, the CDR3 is TGTGCCAGCAATTGGGGGGAGAACACTGAAGCTTTCTTT. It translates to CASNWGENTEAFF.